A selection of T cell receptor beta chains follows, all from one sample in a study of T cells after yellow fever vaccination. TCRdb used MiXCR to reprocess the 5' RACE reads, holding one entry per CDR3 protein. The sample has hundreds of thousands of distinct CDR3 sequences; around 4% are singletons. Sample: PBMCs, taken on the day of the yellow fever booster vaccination. The source of these receptors is a man aged 18-30 years who received the YFV17D yellow fever vaccine. Both conserved end residues are part of each CDR3. The order of the fields is V gene, J gene, D gene, clone size, CDR3 protein, CDR3 DNA. The D gene is left open where the match is weak. Sizes are listed as once, few or many counts, or a class when the clone is expanded.

TRBV7-9	TRBJ2-4	-	many	CASSSSGAKNIQYF	TGTGCCAGCTCATCTTCAGGAGCCAAAAACATTCAGTACTTC
TRBV7-9	TRBJ2-1	TRBD1	many	CASSLLSTGENEQFF	TGTGCCAGCAGCCTACTGTCGACAGGGGAGAATGAGCAGTTCTTC
TRBV7-8	TRBJ2-2	-	many	CASSFPFRGAGGELFF	TGTGCCAGCAGCTTCCCGTTCCGGGGTGCCGGAGGGGAGCTGTTTTTT
TRBV9	TRBJ2-2	TRBD2	many	CASSPRQILAGVTGELFF	TGTGCCAGCAGCCCCCGTCAAATCCTAGCGGGGGTTACCGGGGAGCTGTTTTTT
TRBV7-2	TRBJ2-1	TRBD1	few	CASSHRTGYNEQFF	TGTGCCAGCAGCCACAGGACAGGATACAATGAGCAGTTCTTC
TRBV4-3	TRBJ1-6	-	few	CASSQEVWRGLQPLHF	TGCGCCAGCAGCCAAGAGGTCTGGCGGGGCTTGCAGCCCCTCCACTTT
TRBV5-6	TRBJ2-1	-	few	CASSFDTYNEQFF	TGTGCCAGCAGCTTCGACACTTACAATGAGCAGTTCTTC
TRBV12-3/TRBV12-4	TRBJ2-6	-	few	CASSSILSGANVLTF	TGTGCCAGCAGCTCCATCCTCTCTGGGGCCAACGTCCTGACTTTC
TRBV20-1	TRBJ1-1	-	few	CSARAVWNTEAFF	TGCAGTGCCCGGGCGGTCTGGAACACTGAAGCTTTCTTT
TRBV6-1	TRBJ1-1	TRBD1	many	CASSEGPGQGATEAFF	TGTGCCAGCAGTGAAGGACCGGGACAGGGTGCCACTGAAGCTTTCTTT
TRBV7-8	TRBJ2-7	-	few	CASSLSGRYEQYF	TGTGCCAGCAGCTTATCAGGGCGCTACGAGCAGTACTTC
TRBV6-6	TRBJ2-2	-	many	CASSYSRVDTGELFF	TGTGCCAGCAGTTACTCCAGGGTGGACACCGGGGAGCTGTTTTTT
TRBV7-9	TRBJ2-2	-	few	CAISPGRDTGELFF	TGTGCCATTTCCCCCGGGCGCGACACCGGGGAGCTGTTTTTT
TRBV4-2	TRBJ1-2	-	many	CASSQLVDYGYTF	TGTGCCAGCAGCCAATTGGTGGACTATGGCTACACCTTC